The 9 T cell receptor beta chains below all came from one sample that was sequenced in a study of cytomegalovirus exposure and HLA in healthy donors. The primer mix had 60 Vbeta and 13 Jbeta primers. The protocol was immunoSEQ multiplex PCR, while the TCRdb copy is restricted to in-frame clones and leaves out a portion. The table records around 45,000 clones, 72% of them present only once. Material for sequencing was PBMCs. These receptors were taken from a man under 40 in good health and CMV-seronegative.

This chain connects TRBV5-4 to TRBJ2-3; perhaps TRBD2 as D (7 bases). Germline lookup yields CDR1 SGHNT and CDR2 YYREEE (reference sequence). Trimming removed 4 bases at V and 4 bases at J, with 22 bases between. CDR3 size: 17 residues. The CDR3, as DNA: TGTGCCAGCAGCACCCCTCACCAGGTCGGGGGGCCAGATACGCAGTATTTT. This sequence encodes CASSTPHQVGGPDTQYF.

The chain carries TRBV2 and TRBJ2-3, with 10 positions matching TRBD2. The germline CDR1 and CDR2 sequences are SNHLY and FYNNEI. The ends lost 6 bases at V and 5 bases at J; junction bases unmatched: 11. This CDR3 has 16 amino acids. The CDR3 is CASSSPTSGMEDTQYF. DNA of the CDR3: TGTGCCAGCAGCTCCCCCACTAGCGGGATGGAAGATACGCAGTATTTT.

V gene TRBV19 combines with J gene TRBJ2-2; no reliable D call. This CDR3 is 15 amino acids long. Germline V gene sequence: CDR1 LNHDA, CDR2 SQIVND (reference sequence). V lost 7 bases and J 0 bases, leaving 12 bases between the germline ends. CDR3 sequence reads: CASKVQQANTGELFF. The CDR3 region has the DNA TGTGCCAGTAAAGTTCAGCAGGCGAACACCGGGGAGCTGTTTTTT.

This rearrangement joins TRBV30 to TRBJ2-1; TRBD2 aligns across 8 bases. The germline V gene encodes CDR1 GTSNPN and CDR2 SVGIG (reference sequence). V shed 4 bases, J shed 3 bases, and the junction held 5 bases outside the gene matches. The CDR3 loop spans 14 amino acids. The CDR3 DNA reads as TGTGCCTGGACCACTAGCGGACTCTACAATGAGCAGTTCTTC. It yields the protein CAWTTSGLYNEQFF.

The gene calls are TRBV29-1 and TRBJ2-5; no clear D. The end of the DNA fits TRBJ2-7 better, so the J call may be wrong. Per the germline V gene, CDR1 is SQVTM and CDR2 is ANQGSEA. The CDR3 has 12 residues. CDR3 nucleotides: TGCAGCGTTGCCGTACGGGTCTACGAGCAGTACTTC. As protein: CSVAVRVYEQYF.

The rearrangement links TRBV5-1 to TRBJ2-1; 11 positions agree with TRBD2. Germline V gene sequence: CDR1 SGHRS, CDR2 YFSETQ. CDR3 length equals 17 residues. J lost 2 bases, V lost 2 bases, and 6 bases had no gene match. The CDR3, as DNA: TGCGCCAGCAGCTTTGGTCCTAGCGGGAGGACCTACAATGAGCAGTTCTTC. It translates to CASSFGPSGRTYNEQFF.

The chain has TRBV5-4 and TRBJ2-5; the match to TRBD2 covers 7 bases. This CDR3 is 15 amino acids long. V shed 0 bases, J shed 3 bases, and the junction held 5 bases outside the gene matches. CDR1 SGHNT and CDR2 YYREEE come from the germline V gene (reference sequence). As DNA, the CDR3 is TGTGCCAGCAGCTTGGGGACTAGGAGTGAAGAGACCCAGTACTTC. Translating gives CASSLGTRSEETQYF.

Worth noting for this clone: An end of the junction does not agree with germline; a read error may underlie this. The chain combines TRBV30 with TRBJ2-1, with a weak D call TRBD1 (5 bases). CDR1 and CDR2 from the germline V gene are GTSNPN and SVGIG (reference sequence). This CDR3 region has 10 residues. The CDR3 bases are TGTGCCTGGAGTGAGGTCAGGGCACTCTTC. Protein product: CAWSEVRALF.

This rearrangement joins TRBV4-1 to TRBJ1-6; 9 nucleotides match TRBD1. The germline V gene encodes CDR1 MGHRA and CDR2 YSYEKL. The CDR3 loop spans 14 amino acids. V shed 2 bases and J 9 bases; nucleotides not matched to a gene: 2. CDR3 amino acids: CASSQWDRVSPLHF. The DNA for the CDR3 is TGCGCCAGCAGCCAATGGGACAGGGTTTCACCCCTCCACTTT.